The 26 T cell receptor beta chains in this list originate from one sample, sequenced in a study of T cells after yellow fever vaccination. TCRdb ran MiXCR on the 5' RACE reads and lists one entry per CDR3 protein. The data contain some 350,000 distinct CDR3 sequences, roughly 8.7% of them singletons. The specimen comprised PBMCs, sampled on the day of the first yellow fever vaccination. Every receptor here comes from a man in his late teens or twenties who received the YFV17D yellow fever vaccine.

This clonotype appeared a few times. The rearrangement links TRBV11-2 to TRBJ2-3; TRBD2 aligns across 8 bases. Trimming removed 4 bases from V and 4 bases from J; junction bases left unmatched: 13. This CDR3 contains 17 residues. Germline V gives CDR1 SGHAT, CDR2 FQNNGV. CDR3: CASSSPRGLVPPDTQYF. The CDR3 DNA follows: TGTGCCAGCAGCTCACCCCGGGGACTAGTCCCGCCAGATACGCAGTATTTT.

This chain joins TRBV7-2 and TRBJ1-1; 7 nucleotides agree with TRBD1. V gave up 1 base and J gave up 8 bases; unmatched junction bases: 7. CDR3 length: 14 amino acids. CDR1 is SGHTA and CDR2 is FQGNSA in the germline V gene. The CDR3 nucleotides are TGTGCCAGCAGCTTAGTCACAGGGGCTAAGGAAGCTTTCTTT. Its translation: CASSLVTGAKEAFF.

The rearrangement uses TRBV20-1 and TRBJ1-5, with 8 bases fitting TRBD1. After removal of 5 bases from V and 0 bases from J, the junction contained 12 bases not matched to a gene. In germline, CDR1 is DFQATT, CDR2 SNEGSKA (reference sequence). The CDR3 extends over 17 amino acids. CDR3 region: CSAFGTGYRDSNQPQHF. In DNA, the CDR3 is TGCAGTGCTTTTGGGACAGGCTACCGCGATAGCAATCAGCCCCAGCATTTT.

This clonotype appeared a few times. The chain couples TRBV6-1 to TRBJ1-5; D remains ambiguous. Between the trimmed V and J ends, which lost 8 bases and 6 bases, there was a span of 14 bases. This CDR3 has 13 amino acids. The V gene's germline CDR1 is MNHNS and CDR2 SASEGT. CDR3 residues: CASWRGKGQPQHF. CDR3 coding DNA: TGTGCCAGCTGGAGAGGGAAGGGTCAGCCCCAGCATTTT.

This clonotype was recorded at least ten times. The chain is built from TRBV4-3 and TRBJ1-3, with D unresolved. Trimming pared 1 base from V and 8 bases from J, leaving 15 bases between. Germline CDR1 and CDR2: LGHNA and YSLEER. This CDR3 spans 15 amino acids. The CDR3 sequence is CASSQGGWRVDTIYF. The DNA for the CDR3 is TGCGCCAGCAGCCAAGGCGGTTGGAGGGTGGACACCATATATTTT.

The chain uses TRBV23-1 and TRBJ2-7; 7 nucleotides align to TRBD1. TRBV23-1 is recorded as an ORF, its role being uncertain. Trimming removed 4 bases from V and 0 bases from J; junction bases left unmatched: 9. The CDR3 is made up of 16 amino acids. The CDR3 reads CASSRKTGPSSYEQYV. CDR3 nucleotides: TGCGCCAGCAGTCGCAAGACAGGGCCCAGCTCCTACGAGCAGTACGTC.

Many counts were recorded for this clonotype. The chain is built from TRBV7-2 and TRBJ1-4, with no clear D. V was clipped by 0 bases and J by 7 bases, with 12 bases between them. The CDR3 is 15 residues long. Germline loops: CDR1 SGHTA, CDR2 FQGNSA. The CDR3 DNA is TGTGCCAGCAGCTTAGCTGCAGCTAGAAGTGAAAAACTGTTTTTT. Its protein is CASSLAAARSEKLFF.

This clonotype was counted ten times or more. The V call is TRBV12-3 or TRBV12-4, the J call TRBJ1-1; D not resolved. The CDR3 is 13 residues long. V was shortened by 1 base and J by 1 base, with 4 bases between the two germline ends. CDR3 DNA sequence: TGTGCCAGCAGTTTAGGACCGAACACTGAAGCTTTCTTT. This codes for CASSLGPNTEAFF.

This clonotype was seen repeatedly, ten times or more. The chain has TRBV9 and TRBJ2-5; TRBD2 matches at 13 bases. J gave up 2 bases and V 3 bases, and 1 base lay outside the gene matches. Looked up from germline, CDR1 is SGDLS and CDR2 is YYNGEE. The CDR3 loop spans 15 amino acids. The CDR3 DNA reads as TGTGCCAGCAGCGGGACTAGCGGGGGACAAGAGACCCAGTACTTC. Its protein is CASSGTSGGQETQYF.

The chain combines TRBV28 with TRBJ1-2, with 7 bases matching TRBD1. The germline V gene has CDR1 MDHEN and CDR2 SYDVKM. V was clipped by 7 bases and J by 2 bases; unmatched bases: 16. This CDR3 region has 17 residues. The CDR3 DNA reads TGTGCCAGCAACGAAGGGAAATGGGGCAGGGGGAACTATGGCTACACCTTC. Translated, it gives CASNEGKWGRGNYGYTF.

This chain uses TRBV7-8 with TRBJ1-2; a weak D match, TRBD1 (5 bases). Per germline, CDR1 SGHVS and CDR2 FQNEAQ. The CDR3 is 16 residues long. Deletions cut 1 base from V and 0 bases from J, with 12 bases between. The CDR3 DNA is TGTGCCAGCAGCTTAGGGAGACAGAGCACTAACTATGGCTACACCTTC. This encodes CASSLGRQSTNYGYTF.

The chain is built from TRBV20-1 and TRBJ2-5; 9 positions match TRBD2. CDR1 is DFQATT and CDR2 is SNEGSKA in the germline V gene (reference sequence). The CDR3 totals 14 residues. The V and J ends lost 6 bases and 5 bases, in that order; junction bases with no gene match: 10. The CDR3 protein is CSAGGGARDETQYF. The CDR3 nucleotides are TGCAGTGCGGGCGGGGGGGCGAGGGATGAGACCCAGTACTTC.

This sequence joins TRBV4-2 and TRBJ2-5; 9 positions match TRBD2. The germline V gene encodes CDR1 LGHNA and CDR2 YNFKEQ. Germline trimming cut 4 bases from V and 5 bases from J; bases unmatched to any gene: 11. This CDR3 is 16 amino acids long. CDR3 DNA: TGTGCCAGCAGCCCCCCCCGCGCGGGGGGGGAGGAGACCCAGTACTTC. Protein product: CASSPPRAGGEETQYF.

The CDR3 reads CASSRGALRGGGDYEQYF. CDR3 nucleotide sequence: TGTGCCAGCAGCCGTGGAGCCCTCCGGGGTGGGGGGGACTACGAGCAGTACTTC. This rearrangement joins TRBV11-2 to TRBJ2-7, with 7 bases that match TRBD2. Germline trimming cut 5 bases from V and 3 bases from J; bases unmatched to any gene: 19. The CDR3 totals 18 residues. CDR1 is SGHAT and CDR2 is FQNNGV in the germline V gene.

This clonotype occurred a few times. The chain couples TRBV6-6 to TRBJ1-2; a weak D match, TRBD1 (6 bases). Germline CDR1 reads MNHNY; CDR2 reads SVGAGI (reference sequence). CDR3 length: 13 residues. The germline V and J ends were trimmed by 2 bases and 7 bases, with 11 bases remaining between them. The CDR3 DNA follows: TGTGCCAGCAGTTACGGGGGGCAGGGTGGCTACACCTTC. Protein: CASSYGGQGGYTF.

In this sample, this clonotype turned up a few times. This rearrangement joins TRBV7-8 to TRBJ2-4, with D possibly matching TRBD1 (6 bases). CDR3 length: 14 residues. The germline gives CDR1 SGHVS, CDR2 FQNEAQ. V was pared by 3 bases and J by 6 bases, with 12 bases between. Here the CDR3 reads CASSFPDSRNIQYF. The DNA of the CDR3 is TGTGCCAGCAGCTTTCCGGACAGTAGAAACATTCAGTACTTC.

The chain couples TRBV4-1 to TRBJ1-1; D call uncertain. The CDR3 extends over 14 amino acids. Germline CDR1 reads MGHRA; CDR2 reads YSYEKL. V was clipped by 5 bases and J by 1 base, with 11 bases between them. CDR3: CASSSGRANTEAFF. The CDR3 bases are TGCGCCAGCAGCTCGGGGAGGGCGAACACTGAAGCTTTCTTT.

Many counts were recorded for this clonotype. The chain combines TRBV7-8 with TRBJ1-2, with TRBD1 as a possible D gene (5 bases). Germline V lookup: CDR1 SGHVS, CDR2 FQNEAQ. The CDR3 contains 16 residues. V lost 2 bases and J 4 bases, leaving 17 bases between the germline ends. For the CDR3, the DNA is TGTGCCAGCAGCTTAAACCAACAGGACAAACGCTATGGCTACACCTTC. It codes for CASSLNQQDKRYGYTF.

At least ten counts were recorded for this clonotype. In DNA form, the CDR3 reads TGCAGTGCTGCCCCGGGACACTTGAACACTGAAGCTTTCTTT. Its translation is CSAAPGHLNTEAFF. V gene TRBV20-1 combines with J gene TRBJ1-1; D is possibly TRBD1 (6 bases). Germline V gene data show CDR1 as DFQATT and CDR2 as SNEGSKA (reference sequence). The CDR3 length is 14 residues. The V and J ends lost 5 bases and 0 bases respectively, with 13 bases between them.

The rearrangement links TRBV3-1 to TRBJ1-1; TRBD1 matches at 10 bases. The CDR3 contains 17 residues. After removal of 2 bases from V and 6 bases from J, the junction contained 12 bases not matched to a gene. Germline CDR1 LGHDT, CDR2 YNNKEL (reference sequence). The CDR3 region has the DNA TGTGCCAGCAGCCAACACGCCGGCTTCGACAGGGGGCCTGAAGCTTTCTTT. It codes for CASSQHAGFDRGPEAFF.

This CDR3 is CASSATGGRNNEQFF. The CDR3 bases are TGTGCCAGCAGCGCGACAGGGGGCCGTAACAATGAGCAGTTCTTC. The chain carries TRBV7-2 and TRBJ2-1, with 10 nucleotides matching TRBD1. V trimming: 5 bases; J trimming: 5 bases; junction bases outside the gene matches: 6. The germline gives CDR1 SGHTA, CDR2 FQGNSA. This CDR3 has 15 residues.

This rearrangement joins TRBV7-2 to TRBJ2-1; D is perhaps TRBD1 (5 bases). The CDR3 spans 12 residues. CDR1 and CDR2 from the germline V gene are SGHTA and FQGNSA. Trimming shortened V by 1 base and J by 12 bases, and 10 bases separated the two germline ends. The chain's CDR3 is CASSLEQGRQFF. In DNA form, the CDR3 reads TGTGCCAGCAGCTTAGAGCAGGGCAGGCAGTTCTTC.

This clonotype was found a few times. The V and J genes are TRBV7-9 and TRBJ1-2; unclear D gene. Trimming pared 5 bases from V and 8 bases from J, leaving 9 bases between. There are 11 residues in the CDR3. From germline, CDR1 is SEHNR and CDR2 FQNEAQ (reference sequence). The CDR3 DNA sequence: TGTGCCAGCAGCGATATGAGCGGCTACACCTTC. Protein: CASSDMSGYTF.

There are a few counts of this clonotype. The rearrangement links TRBV11-2 to TRBJ2-3; D unresolved. With 6 bases removed from V and 1 base from J, the gap between germline ends came to 11 bases. Germline-derived CDR1 and CDR2 are SGHAT and FQNNGV. This CDR3 contains 14 residues. The CDR3 DNA follows: TGTGCCAGCAGACCGCCACTGGGCACAGATACGCAGTATTTT. It specifies CASRPPLGTDTQYF.

At least ten counts were recorded for this clonotype. The chain recombines TRBV3-1 with TRBJ1-2; TRBD1 might be the D (5 bases). Germline CDR1 LGHDT, CDR2 YNNKEL (reference sequence). With 1 base removed from V and 5 bases from J, the gap between germline ends came to 8 bases. The CDR3 is 13 amino acids. CDR3 nucleotides: TGTGCCAGCAGCCAAGCTCGGGGGTATGGCTACACCTTC. This encodes CASSQARGYGYTF.

This clonotype appeared many times. The chain carries TRBV12-3 or TRBV12-4 and TRBJ2-2; TRBD1 matches 7 bases. V shed 6 bases, J shed 5 bases, and the junction held 9 bases outside the gene matches. The CDR3 loop spans 15 amino acids. The CDR3 coding sequence is TGTGCCAGCAGCCCTCGGGACAGAGGAACCGGGGAGCTGTTTTTT. It translates to CASSPRDRGTGELFF.